This T cell receptor (beta chain) is drawn from a study of blood T cell repertoires in COVID-19. Whole-study context: COVID-19 samples, acute and convalescent, were from the United States, Italy and Spain.

Measured with immunoSEQ multiplex PCR; TCRdb has only the in-frame clones, and not every one. The sample shows over 300,000 clones, 86% of them seen only once. V was clipped by 4 bases and J by 2 bases; unmatched bases: 7. The CDR3 length is 18 residues. In germline, CDR1 is SGHNT, CDR2 YYREEE (reference sequence). This receptor was identified in a woman aged 18-35 years who had recovered from COVID-19. The sample taken for sequencing was PBMCs or T cells enriched from blood (not recorded which). V and J are TRBV5-4 and TRBJ2-2, with 14 bases lining up with TRBD2. CDR3 amino acids: CASSKGLAGAANTGELFF. CDR3 coding DNA: TGTGCCAGCAGCAAGGGACTAGCGGGGGCAGCAAACACCGGGGAGCTGTTTTTT.